This T cell receptor beta chain was sequenced during a study of T cells in Graves' hyperthyroidism and ophthalmopathy. General observations from the study: The model anticipated ophthalmopathy a median approximately 6.7 months pre-onset.

RNA transcripts yielded amplified TCR beta CDR3 regions. During a first-round RT-PCR of the TCR CDR3, the HTBI primer set was used. Each CDR3 protein is one row after TCRdb ran MiXCR on the multiplex PCR reads. The sample holds roughly 330,000 distinct CDR3 sequences, roughly 17% seen once. About this clonotype itself: As yet, its antigen is unknown.

The V gene lost 1 base and the J gene lost 0 bases, with 9 bases spanning the gap. CDR1 SGHTA and CDR2 FQGNSA come from the germline V gene. CDR3 length: 15 residues. This chain joins TRBV7-2 and TRBJ1-2, with D unclear. Sequencing input: blood. This receptor was obtained from a man in his thirties or forties with Graves' hyperthyroidism. CDR3 in amino acids: CASSLVAEANYGYTF. CDR3 nucleotides: TGTGCCAGCAGCTTAGTGGCAGAAGCTAACTATGGCTACACCTTC.